This paragraph reports one TCR beta chain. Naive CD8 isolation took CD45RO-negative cells positively selected for CCR7 and excluded terminally differentiated effector memory CD45RA+ cells. The data stem from a study of shared clonotypes between healthy human individuals. The germline gives CDR1 SGHRS, CDR2 YFSETQ. There are 15 residues in the CDR3. Trimming took off 0 bases at V and 3 bases at J, with 12 bases between the two ends. Sequenced by immunoSEQ multiplex PCR; TCRdb stores in-frame clones only, minus some. This sample has some 580,000 clones, with roughly 98% found just once. This chain links TRBV5-1 with TRBJ1-2, with D possibly TRBD1 on 6 matching bases. Sequencing was performed on naive CD8+ T cells sorted from blood. This TCR was sampled from a man aged 25 to 40 in good health. DNA of the CDR3: TGCGCCAGCAGCTTGGGACAGGCATTACACTATGGCTACACCTTC. This gives the protein CASSLGQALHYGYTF.